These T cell receptor beta chains were read from a single sample in a study of blood T cells in healthy people across ages. TCRdb called the 5' RACE reads again in MiXCR, with one record for every CDR3 protein. The table includes under 2 million distinct CDR3 sequences, 30% to 35% detected once. What was sequenced was blood. These receptors came from a woman younger than 45 in good health. Each CDR3 is given with its conserved first and last residue. The D gene is left open where the match is weak. Expanded clones are given a class, and other clones once, few, many or no size at all.

D gene	V gene	CDR3 length	J gene	clone size	CDR3 protein	CDR3 DNA
TRBD2	TRBV11-2	10	TRBJ2-4	NA	CAGRGDIQYF	TGTGCCGGTCGGGGGGACATTCAGTACTTC
TRBD2	TRBV7-8	21	TRBJ2-3	NA	CASSLALGLAGAFPGADTQYF	TGTGCCAGCAGCTTAGCTTTAGGACTAGCGGGGGCCTTTCCTGGGGCAGATACGCAGTATTTT
TRBD1	TRBV15	14	TRBJ2-1	many	CATSLDRGRYEQFF	TGTGCCACCAGCCTGGACAGGGGGCGGTATGAGCAGTTCTTC
NA	TRBV7-3	15	TRBJ2-7	NA	CASSSPVLWSYEQYF	TGTGCCAGCAGCTCCCCCGTTTTATGGAGCTACGAGCAGTACTTC
TRBD1	TRBV12-3/TRBV12-4	16	TRBJ1-1	NA	CASRPPGQGVNTEAFF	TGTGCCAGCAGACCTCCGGGACAGGGGGTCAACACTGAAGCTTTCTTT
TRBD2	TRBV9	17	TRBJ2-1	few	CASSGGTSGRAYNEQFF	TGTGCCAGCAGCGGGGGGACTAGCGGGAGGGCCTACAATGAGCAGTTCTTC
TRBD1	TRBV27	15	TRBJ2-4	NA	CASSLRQGTKNIQYF	TGTGCCAGCAGTCTAAGACAGGGTACCAAAAACATTCAGTACTTC
NA	TRBV4-1	14	TRBJ2-5	few	CASGQGGGWETQYF	TGCGCCAGCGGCCAAGGAGGGGGCTGGGAGACCCAGTACTTC
NA	TRBV20-1	14	TRBJ2-1	few	CSASTWSSYNEQFF	TGCAGTGCTAGTACGTGGAGCTCCTACAATGAGCAGTTCTTC
NA	TRBV4-2	14	TRBJ2-7	NA	CASSQLDSTYEQYF	TGTGCCAGCAGCCAACTAGACAGTACCTACGAGCAGTACTTC
NA	TRBV6-6	14	TRBJ1-5	NA	CASRLDSENQPQHF	TGTGCCAGCAGGCTCGACAGCGAAAATCAGCCCCAGCATTTT
NA	TRBV5-5	15	TRBJ1-5	NA	CASSFGGLSNQPQHF	TGTGCCAGCAGCTTCGGGGGGCTGAGCAATCAGCCCCAGCATTTT
NA	TRBV4-1	15	TRBJ2-3	NA	CASSQVISQGHTQYF	TGCGCCAGCAGCCAAGTTATTAGTCAGGGCCATACGCAGTATTTT
TRBD1	TRBV6-1	16	TRBJ1-2	NA	CASSLRQGMTNYGYTF	TGTGCCAGCAGTTTACGACAGGGGATGACTAACTATGGCTACACCTTC
NA	TRBV12-3/TRBV12-4	16	TRBJ1-6	few	CASSLYVGDGNSPLHF	TGTGCCAGCAGTTTATATGTCGGGGACGGTAATTCACCCCTCCACTTT
TRBD2	TRBV3-1	17	TRBJ2-7	NA	CASSQTATGLRAYEQYF	TGTGCCAGCAGCCAGACAGCCACGGGACTACGAGCCTACGAGCAGTACTTC
NA	TRBV21-1	13	TRBJ2-7	NA	CASSKEGQASLYF	TGTGCCAGCAGCAAAGAAGGACAGGCGTCCTTGTACTTC
NA	TRBV20-1	14	TRBJ2-1	few	CSAPPPRAYNEQFF	TGCAGTGCCCCCCCTCCGCGGGCCTACAATGAGCAGTTCTTC
NA	TRBV7-2	15	TRBJ1-2	NA	CASSLALGGSYGYTF	TGTGCCAGCAGCTTAGCGCTGGGGGGCAGCTATGGCTACACCTTC
NA	TRBV7-9	13	TRBJ2-6	NA	CASSPTAPLSVTF	TGTGCCAGCAGCCCAACGGCCCCGCTCTCCGTGACTTTC
TRBD2	TRBV30	11	TRBJ2-7	NA	CALGGGTEQYF	TGTGCCTTGGGGGGGGGGACCGAGCAGTACTTC
TRBD2	TRBV4-1	15	TRBJ2-1	NA	CASSQGSAGGDEQFF	TGCGCCAGCAGCCAAGGATCGGCGGGAGGGGATGAGCAGTTCTTC
TRBD2	TRBV12-3/TRBV12-4	15	TRBJ2-7	NA	CASSLTSESAYEQYF	TGTGCCAGCAGCCTCACTAGCGAATCAGCCTACGAGCAGTACTTC
TRBD2	TRBV10-1	15	TRBJ2-7	NA	CASRVGGADPYEQYF	TGCGCCAGCAGAGTGGGAGGGGCGGACCCCTACGAGCAGTACTTC
NA	TRBV27	17	TRBJ2-7	few	CASSLSSRRARPYEQYF	TGTGCCAGCAGTTTATCGAGTCGCAGGGCAAGACCCTACGAGCAGTACTTC
TRBD1	TRBV29-1	16	TRBJ2-2	few	CSVETGDRGRAGELFF	TGTAGCGTTGAAACGGGGGACAGGGGGCGCGCCGGGGAGCTGTTTTTT
NA	TRBV20-1	13	TRBJ2-7	NA	CSASWSRVVEQYF	TGCAGTGCTAGCTGGAGCAGGGTCGTCGAGCAGTACTTC
TRBD2	TRBV7-8	13	TRBJ2-7	few	CASSSLAGSEQYF	TGTGCCAGCAGCTCACTAGCGGGCAGCGAGCAGTACTTC
NA	TRBV9	15	TRBJ2-7	few	CASSPGGGGYYEQYF	TGTGCCAGCAGCCCAGGGGGGGGAGGTTACTACGAGCAGTACTTC
TRBD1	TRBV10-3	14	TRBJ2-5	NA	CAISVQGFGETQYF	TGTGCCATCAGTGTACAGGGGTTTGGGGAGACCCAGTACTTC
NA	TRBV11-2	17	TRBJ2-3	few	CASSLGPRGGITDTQYF	TGTGCCAGCAGCTTAGGGCCTCGTGGGGGTATCACAGATACGCAGTATTTT
NA	TRBV7-6	14	TRBJ2-1	once	CASSLGALANEQFF	TGTGCCAGCAGCTTAGGGGCCTTAGCGAATGAGCAGTTCTTC
TRBD2	TRBV27	15	TRBJ2-1	NA	CASSRTSGRVNEQFF	TGTGCCAGCAGTCGGACTAGCGGGAGGGTGAATGAGCAGTTCTTC
TRBD2	TRBV10-3	16	TRBJ2-3	NA	CAISAPTSGMTDTQYF	TGTGCCATCAGTGCACCGACTAGCGGGATGACAGATACGCAGTATTTT
TRBD1	TRBV10-1	16	TRBJ1-2	NA	CASSESIRTGIYGYTF	TGCGCCAGCAGTGAGTCGATACGGACAGGGATTTATGGCTACACCTTC
NA	TRBV20-1	12	TRBJ2-5	NA	CSATRTQETQYF	TGCAGTGCTACCCGGACCCAAGAGACCCAGTACTTC
NA	TRBV7-9	17	TRBJ2-1	NA	CASSGVLQRSSYNEQFF	TGTGCCAGCAGCGGGGTCCTACAGCGCTCCTCCTACAATGAGCAGTTCTTC
TRBD1	TRBV19	14	TRBJ2-7	NA	CASNTTGQNYEQYF	TGTGCCAGTAACACGACGGGACAGAACTACGAGCAGTACTTC
NA	TRBV12-3/TRBV12-4	13	TRBJ1-2	NA	CASSSRADYGYTF	TGTGCCAGCAGTTCCAGGGCGGACTATGGCTACACCTTC
NA	TRBV15	15	TRBJ2-2	NA	CATSSPGLRTGELFF	TGTGCCACCAGCAGTCCCGGGTTACGGACCGGGGAGCTGTTTTTT
NA	TRBV10-3	13	TRBJ1-2	many	CAISESGPYGYTF	TGTGCCATCAGTGAGTCGGGGCCCTATGGCTACACCTTC
TRBD2	TRBV7-9	15	TRBJ2-7	NA	CASSRLRGGRYEQYF	TGTGCCAGCAGCCGCCTACGGGGGGGTAGGTACGAGCAGTACTTC
TRBD2	TRBV20-1	11	TRBJ2-7	few	CSARFKGGKYF	TGCAGTGCTAGATTCAAGGGAGGGAAGTACTTC
NA	TRBV6-2/TRBV6-3	16	TRBJ1-5	NA	CASSYSEFRGNQPQHF	TGTGCCAGCAGTTACTCCGAATTCCGGGGCAATCAGCCCCAGCATTTT
NA	TRBV27	14	TRBJ1-2	NA	CASGFAGHLYGYTF	TGTGCCAGCGGATTTGCAGGGCATCTTTATGGCTACACCTTC
TRBD1	TRBV7-6	15	TRBJ2-5	NA	CANSMSTGAGETQYF	TGTGCCAACAGCATGAGTACAGGGGCGGGAGAGACCCAGTACTTC
NA	TRBV12-3/TRBV12-4	12	TRBJ1-6	few	CASSLGSSTLHF	TGTGCCAGCAGTCTAGGGAGTTCGACCCTCCACTTT
NA	TRBV7-8	13	TRBJ1-2	few	CASSYPDHYGYTF	TGTGCCAGCAGCTACCCGGATCACTATGGCTACACCTTC
NA	TRBV18	14	TRBJ2-5	NA	CAGSPPKAPTDQYF	TGTGCCGGCTCACCACCGAAGGCCCCGACAGACCAGTACTTC
NA	TRBV2	13	TRBJ2-5	NA	CASSVEGIGTQYF	TGTGCCAGCAGTGTGGAGGGAATCGGGACCCAGTACTTC
TRBD1	TRBV12-3/TRBV12-4	15	TRBJ2-3	NA	CASTTGQGAWDTQYF	TGTGCCAGCACAACCGGGCAGGGGGCCTGGGATACGCAGTATTTT
TRBD1	TRBV5-6	16	TRBJ1-5	once	CASAIWDRGPNQPQHF	TGTGCCAGCGCCATATGGGACAGGGGGCCAAATCAGCCCCAGCATTTT
NA	TRBV29-1	11	TRBJ1-1	few	CSVELRGGAFF	TGCAGCGTTGAACTGAGGGGGGGAGCTTTCTTT
NA	TRBV29-1	13	TRBJ2-1	few	CSVSPGGVNEQFF	TGCAGCGTTAGTCCGGGTGGGGTCAATGAGCAGTTCTTC
TRBD1	TRBV6-5	15	TRBJ2-7	NA	CASRQTGTGRYEQYF	TGTGCCAGCAGGCAGACCGGGACAGGGAGGTACGAGCAGTACTTC
TRBD2	TRBV27	18	TRBJ2-1	NA	CASSLLLAGGVSYNEQFF	TGTGCCAGCAGTTTATTACTAGCGGGAGGCGTCTCCTACAATGAGCAGTTCTTC
TRBD2	TRBV6-5	16	TRBJ2-1	NA	CASSSILAGVYNEQFF	TGTGCCAGCAGTTCCATACTAGCGGGAGTCTACAATGAGCAGTTCTTC
NA	TRBV4-1	14	TRBJ2-5	NA	CASSQVSSPMAQYF	TGCGCCAGCAGCCAAGTATCGAGCCCTATGGCCCAGTACTTC
TRBD2	TRBV7-8	15	TRBJ2-2	NA	CASSQGLENTGELFF	TGTGCCAGCAGCCAGGGACTAGAAAACACCGGGGAGCTGTTTTTT
NA	TRBV5-6	13	TRBJ2-7	few	CASSWEFSNEQYF	TGTGCCAGCAGCTGGGAATTTTCGAACGAGCAGTACTTC